In its sample, the clone carrying this TCR beta chain was seen once. Profiling relied on immunoSEQ multiplex PCR, and the TCRdb table lists in-frame clones only, not all of them. This sample yields around 1.9 million clones, of which 85% to 95% are seen a single time; about 1.7% belongs to the top ten. The sample comes from a study of shared clonotypes between healthy human individuals. Terminally differentiated effector memory CD45RA+ cells were excluded by CCR7 positive selection of CD45RO-negative cells. The CDR3 runs to 17 residues. From germline, CDR1 is MGHDK and CDR2 SYGVNS. V was clipped by 1 base and J by 4 bases; unmatched bases: 11.

Material for sequencing was naive CD8+ T cells from PBMCs. This chain links TRBV25-1 with TRBJ2-7; 9 bases are a match to TRBD1. This TCR derives from a man between 18 and 35 years old in good health. Some clones in this sample may be carry-over from other donors' samples. The CDR3 here is CASSELGPGTGTYEQYF. In nucleotides, the CDR3 is TGTGCCAGCAGTGAATTGGGACCCGGGACAGGGACGTACGAGCAGTACTTC.